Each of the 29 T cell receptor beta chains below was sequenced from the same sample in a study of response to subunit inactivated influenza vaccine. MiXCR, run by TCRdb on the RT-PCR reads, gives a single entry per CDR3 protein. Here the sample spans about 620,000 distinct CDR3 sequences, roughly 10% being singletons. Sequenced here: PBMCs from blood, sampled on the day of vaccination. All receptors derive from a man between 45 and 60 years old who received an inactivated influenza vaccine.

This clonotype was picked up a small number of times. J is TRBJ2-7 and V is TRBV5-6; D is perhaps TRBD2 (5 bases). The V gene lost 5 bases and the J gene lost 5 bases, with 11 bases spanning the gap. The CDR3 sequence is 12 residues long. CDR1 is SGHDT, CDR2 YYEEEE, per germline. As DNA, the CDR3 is TGTGCCAGCAGTCTGAGCGGTAACGAGCAGTACTTC. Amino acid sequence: CASSLSGNEQYF.

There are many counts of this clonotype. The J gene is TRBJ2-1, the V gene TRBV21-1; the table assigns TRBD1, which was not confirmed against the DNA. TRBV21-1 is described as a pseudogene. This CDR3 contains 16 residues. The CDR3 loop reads CASSSGWDRNYNEQFF. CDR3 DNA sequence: TGTGCCAGCAGCTCTGGATGGGACAGAAACTACAATGAGCAGTTCTTC.

Here the CDR3 DNA reads TGTGCCAGCAGTCAGAGCTGGGAATCCTACGAGCAGTACTTC. It codes for CASSQSWESYEQYF. The chain couples TRBV6-1 to TRBJ2-7; D remains unclear. V was clipped by 5 bases and J by 1 base, with 12 bases between them. Germline V gene sequence: CDR1 MNHNS, CDR2 SASEGT. The CDR3 contains 14 residues.

The CDR3 DNA sequence: TGCGCCAGCACCGTTTACAGGGGGTACACTGAAGCTTTCTTT. It is translated as CASTVYRGYTEAFF. The V and J genes are TRBV4-3 and TRBJ1-1, with 8 bases aligning to TRBD1. The CDR3 spans 14 residues. Germline CDR1 and CDR2: LGHNA and YSLEER. Trimming removed 7 bases from V and 3 bases from J; junction bases left unmatched: 7.

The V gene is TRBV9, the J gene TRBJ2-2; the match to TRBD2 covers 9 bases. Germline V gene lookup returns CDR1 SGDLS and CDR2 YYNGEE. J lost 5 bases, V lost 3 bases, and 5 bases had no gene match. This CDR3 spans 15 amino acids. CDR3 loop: CASSASGLATGELFF. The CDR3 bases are TGTGCCAGCAGCGCCTCGGGACTAGCAACCGGGGAGCTGTTTTTT.

The CDR3 coding sequence is TGTGCCAGCGGCGCGGGGGGGACCTCTGGAAACACCATATATTTT. Translating gives CASGAGGTSGNTIYF. This sequence joins TRBV25-1 and TRBJ1-3; D is possibly TRBD1 (5 bases). V lost 8 bases, J lost 0 bases, and 14 bases lay in between. The CDR3 is made up of 15 amino acids. Germline assignment: CDR1 MGHDK and CDR2 SYGVNS.

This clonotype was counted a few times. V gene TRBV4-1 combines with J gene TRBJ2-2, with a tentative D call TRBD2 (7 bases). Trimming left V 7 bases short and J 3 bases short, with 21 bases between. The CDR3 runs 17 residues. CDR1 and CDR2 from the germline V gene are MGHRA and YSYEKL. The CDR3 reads CASTEGGGLGYTGELFF. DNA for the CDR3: TGCGCCAGCACCGAAGGGGGGGGGCTGGGGTACACCGGGGAGCTGTTTTTT.

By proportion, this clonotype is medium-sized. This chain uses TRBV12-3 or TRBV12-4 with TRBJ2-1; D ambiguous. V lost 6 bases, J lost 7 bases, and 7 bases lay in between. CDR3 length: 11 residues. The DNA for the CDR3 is TGTGCCAGCAGCCGATATAATGAGCAGTTCTTC. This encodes CASSRYNEQFF.

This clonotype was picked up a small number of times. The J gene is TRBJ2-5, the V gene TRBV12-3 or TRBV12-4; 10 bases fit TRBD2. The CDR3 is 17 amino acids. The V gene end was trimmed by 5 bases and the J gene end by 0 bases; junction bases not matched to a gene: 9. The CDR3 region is CASSARTSGDNQETQYF. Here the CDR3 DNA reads TGTGCCAGCAGTGCCCGAACTAGCGGGGACAACCAAGAGACCCAGTACTTC.

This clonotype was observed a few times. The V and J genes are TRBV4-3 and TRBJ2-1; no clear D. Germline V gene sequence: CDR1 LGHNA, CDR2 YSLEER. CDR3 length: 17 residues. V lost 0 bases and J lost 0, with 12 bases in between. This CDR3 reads CASSQDMQLHSYNEQFF. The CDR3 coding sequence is TGCGCCAGCAGCCAAGATATGCAGCTTCACTCCTACAATGAGCAGTTCTTC.

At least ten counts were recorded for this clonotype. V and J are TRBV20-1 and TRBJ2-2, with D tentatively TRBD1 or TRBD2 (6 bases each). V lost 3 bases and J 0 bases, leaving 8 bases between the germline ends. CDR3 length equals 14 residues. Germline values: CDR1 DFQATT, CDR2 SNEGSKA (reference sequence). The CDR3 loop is CSASGGANTGELFF. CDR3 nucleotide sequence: TGCAGTGCTAGCGGGGGCGCGAACACCGGGGAGCTGTTTTTT.

As DNA, the CDR3 is TGCAGTGCTAGCGGGGGGGCCACAGATACGCAGTATTTT. It translates to CSASGGATDTQYF. This chain links TRBV20-1 with TRBJ2-3, with 8 positions matching TRBD2. The CDR3 length is 13 residues. Germline CDR1 is DFQATT and CDR2 is SNEGSKA (reference sequence). V dropped 3 bases and J dropped 2; count of bases not matched to a gene: 1.

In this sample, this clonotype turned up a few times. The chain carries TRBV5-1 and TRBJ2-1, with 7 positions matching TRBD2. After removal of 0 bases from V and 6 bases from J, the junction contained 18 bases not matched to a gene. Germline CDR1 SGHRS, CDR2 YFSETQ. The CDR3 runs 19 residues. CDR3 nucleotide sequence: TGCGCCAGCAGCTTGGTGGATAGTGGGGACTACCTTCCGGGCAATGAGCAGTTCTTC. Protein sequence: CASSLVDSGDYLPGNEQFF.

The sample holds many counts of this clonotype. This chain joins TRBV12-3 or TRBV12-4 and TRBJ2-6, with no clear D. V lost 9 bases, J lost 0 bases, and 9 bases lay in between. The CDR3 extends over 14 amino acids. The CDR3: CASTRGSGANVLTF. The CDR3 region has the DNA TGTGCCAGTACCCGAGGCTCTGGGGCCAACGTCCTGACTTTC.

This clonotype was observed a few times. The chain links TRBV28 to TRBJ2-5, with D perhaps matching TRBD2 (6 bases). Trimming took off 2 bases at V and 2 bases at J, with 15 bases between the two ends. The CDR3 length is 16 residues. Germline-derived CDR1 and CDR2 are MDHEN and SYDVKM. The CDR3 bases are TGTGCCAGCAGTTTAATTGTCGGGAGTGTGCAAGAGACCCAGTACTTC. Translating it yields CASSLIVGSVQETQYF.

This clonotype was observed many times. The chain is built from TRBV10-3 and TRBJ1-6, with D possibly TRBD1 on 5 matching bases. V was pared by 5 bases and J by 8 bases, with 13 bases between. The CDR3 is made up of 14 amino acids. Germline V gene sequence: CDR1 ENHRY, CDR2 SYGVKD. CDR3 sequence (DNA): TGTGCCATCAGTACGTCCGGGGGAGATTCACCCCTCCACTTT. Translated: CAISTSGGDSPLHF.

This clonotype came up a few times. The CDR3 sequence: CASSTGTGSGGELFF. CDR3 DNA: TGTGCCAGCTCAACAGGGACAGGGTCCGGCGGGGAGCTGTTTTTT. The rearrangement links TRBV18 to TRBJ2-2; 9 positions match TRBD1. The ends lost 5 bases at V and 7 bases at J; junction bases unmatched: 8. The germline V gene has CDR1 KGHSH and CDR2 LQKENI. CDR3 length: 15 amino acids.

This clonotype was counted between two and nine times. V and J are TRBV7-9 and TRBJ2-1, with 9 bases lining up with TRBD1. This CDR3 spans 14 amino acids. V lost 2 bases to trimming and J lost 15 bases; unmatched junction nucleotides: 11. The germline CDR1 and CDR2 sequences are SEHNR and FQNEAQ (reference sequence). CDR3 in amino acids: CASSLQYPGQGPFF. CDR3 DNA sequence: TGTGCCAGCAGCTTACAATATCCGGGACAGGGTCCGTTCTTC.

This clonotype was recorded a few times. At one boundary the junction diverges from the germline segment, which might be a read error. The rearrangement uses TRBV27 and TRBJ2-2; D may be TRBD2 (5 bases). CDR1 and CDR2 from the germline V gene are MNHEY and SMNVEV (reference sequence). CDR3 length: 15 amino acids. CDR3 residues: CASRAEGAKTGELFF. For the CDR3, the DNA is TGTGCCAGCAGAGCAGAGGGCGCGAAGACCGGGGAGCTGTTTTTT.

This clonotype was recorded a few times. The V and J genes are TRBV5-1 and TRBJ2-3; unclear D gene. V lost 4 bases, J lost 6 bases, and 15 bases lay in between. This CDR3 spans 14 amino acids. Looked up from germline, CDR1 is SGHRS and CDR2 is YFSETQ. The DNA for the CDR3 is TGCGCCAGCAGCCCTCAGCCTGTGCCCGATACGCAGTATTTT. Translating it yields CASSPQPVPDTQYF. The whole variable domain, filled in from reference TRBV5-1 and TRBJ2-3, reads KAGVTQTPRYLIKTRGQQVTLSCSPISGHRSVSWYQQTPGQGLQFLFEYFSETQRNKGNFPGRFSGRQFSNSRSEMNVSTLELGDSALYLCASSPQPVPDTQYFGPGTRLTVL.

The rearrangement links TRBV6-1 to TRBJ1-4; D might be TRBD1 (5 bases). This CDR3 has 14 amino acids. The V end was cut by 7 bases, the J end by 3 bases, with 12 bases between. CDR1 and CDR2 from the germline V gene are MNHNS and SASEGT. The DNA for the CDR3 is TGTGCCAGCATGTCTCAGGGTGCTAATGAAAAACTGTTTTTT. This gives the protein CASMSQGANEKLFF.

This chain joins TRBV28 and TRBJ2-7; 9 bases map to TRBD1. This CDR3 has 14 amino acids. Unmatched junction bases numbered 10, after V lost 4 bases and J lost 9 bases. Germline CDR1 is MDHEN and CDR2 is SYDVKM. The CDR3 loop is CASSSRHRGLLQYF. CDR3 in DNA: TGTGCCAGCAGTTCCAGACACAGGGGGCTTCTGCAGTACTTC.

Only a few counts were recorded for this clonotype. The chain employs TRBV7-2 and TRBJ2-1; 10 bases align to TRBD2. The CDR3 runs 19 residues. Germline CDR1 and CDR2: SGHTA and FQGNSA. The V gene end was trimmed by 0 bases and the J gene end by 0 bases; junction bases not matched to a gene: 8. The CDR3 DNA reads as TGTGCCAGCAGCTTAGCGGGGCTAGCGGGAGCCCCCTCCTACAATGAGCAGTTCTTC. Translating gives CASSLAGLAGAPSYNEQFF.

CDR3 sequence: CASSQSSGGGPYNEQFF. The CDR3 DNA follows: TGCGCCAGCAGCCAATCTAGCGGGGGTGGCCCCTACAATGAGCAGTTCTTC. The gene calls are TRBV4-3 and TRBJ2-1; 10 bases are a match to TRBD2. Per the germline V gene, CDR1 is LGHNA and CDR2 is YSLEER. The CDR3 runs to 17 residues. With 2 bases clipped from V and 2 bases from J, the junction kept 6 bases outside the gene matches.

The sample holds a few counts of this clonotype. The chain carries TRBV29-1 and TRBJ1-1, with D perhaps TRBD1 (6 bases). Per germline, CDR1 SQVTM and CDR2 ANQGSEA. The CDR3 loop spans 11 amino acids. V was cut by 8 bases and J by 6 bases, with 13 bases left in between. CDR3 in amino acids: CSTGMTAEAFF. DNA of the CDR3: TGCAGCACAGGGATGACGGCTGAAGCTTTCTTT.

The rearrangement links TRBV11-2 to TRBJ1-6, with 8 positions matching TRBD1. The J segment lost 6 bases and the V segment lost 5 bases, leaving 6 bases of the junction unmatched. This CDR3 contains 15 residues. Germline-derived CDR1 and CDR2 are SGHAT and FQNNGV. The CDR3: CASSIGQGRNSPLHF. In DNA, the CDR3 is TGTGCCAGCAGCATCGGACAGGGACGTAATTCACCCCTCCACTTT.

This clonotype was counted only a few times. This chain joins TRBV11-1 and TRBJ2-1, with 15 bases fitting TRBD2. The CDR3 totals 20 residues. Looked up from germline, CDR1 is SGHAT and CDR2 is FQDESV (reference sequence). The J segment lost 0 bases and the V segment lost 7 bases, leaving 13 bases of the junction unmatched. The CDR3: CASTPDPGLAGGRSYNEQFF. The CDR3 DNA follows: TGTGCCAGCACCCCCGATCCGGGACTAGCGGGGGGCCGCTCCTACAATGAGCAGTTCTTC.

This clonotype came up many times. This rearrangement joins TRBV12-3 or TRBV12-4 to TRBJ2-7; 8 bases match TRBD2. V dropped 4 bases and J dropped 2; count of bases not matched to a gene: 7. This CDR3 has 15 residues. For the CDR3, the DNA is TGTGCCAGCAGTTCGGGAGGGAACAACCCCTACGAGCAGTACTTC. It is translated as CASSSGGNNPYEQYF.

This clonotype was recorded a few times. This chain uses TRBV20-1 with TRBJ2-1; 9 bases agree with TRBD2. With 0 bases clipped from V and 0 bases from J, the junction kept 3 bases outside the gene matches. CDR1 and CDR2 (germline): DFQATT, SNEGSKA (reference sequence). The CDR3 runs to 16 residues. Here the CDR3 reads CSAREVAGVSYNEQFF. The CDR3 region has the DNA TGCAGTGCTAGAGAGGTAGCGGGAGTCTCCTACAATGAGCAGTTCTTC.